The clone carrying this TCR beta chain was counted many times. Antigen specificity is unknown. The data were obtained in a study of T-cell memory formation after mild COVID-19. TCRdb re-called the 5' RACE reads through MiXCR, storing one row per CDR3 protein. The data hold roughly 150,000 distinct CDR3 sequences, with 10% to 15% observed a single time. This CDR3 is built from 12 residues. The V and J ends lost 4 bases and 5 bases respectively, with 5 bases between them. From germline, CDR1 is SGHVS and CDR2 FQNEAQ. Study-wide results and limits: Researchers could not confirm that second-wave clones peaking on day 37 targeted SARS-CoV-2. Clones contracting day 15 to 85 were balanced CD4/CD8; later expanders leaned CD4+.

The sequence came from a man aged 18 to 29 who had mild COVID-19 (a few samples of this study predate the infection). Cell type and time point are not known. Sequencing was done on a sample of PBMCs or a T cell subset sorted from them (not recorded which). The chain links TRBV7-8 to TRBJ2-2; D call uncertain. CDR3 sequence: CASSSDTGELFF. The CDR3 nucleotides are TGTGCCAGCAGCTCAGATACCGGGGAGCTGTTTTTT. The full variable domain, with the rest looked up from reference TRBV7-8 and TRBJ2-2, is GAGVSQSPRYKVAKRGQDVALRCDPISGHVSLFWYQQALGQGPEFLTYFQNEAQLDKSGLPSDRFFAERPEGSVSTLKIQRTQQEDSAVYLCASSSDTGELFFGEGSRLTVL.